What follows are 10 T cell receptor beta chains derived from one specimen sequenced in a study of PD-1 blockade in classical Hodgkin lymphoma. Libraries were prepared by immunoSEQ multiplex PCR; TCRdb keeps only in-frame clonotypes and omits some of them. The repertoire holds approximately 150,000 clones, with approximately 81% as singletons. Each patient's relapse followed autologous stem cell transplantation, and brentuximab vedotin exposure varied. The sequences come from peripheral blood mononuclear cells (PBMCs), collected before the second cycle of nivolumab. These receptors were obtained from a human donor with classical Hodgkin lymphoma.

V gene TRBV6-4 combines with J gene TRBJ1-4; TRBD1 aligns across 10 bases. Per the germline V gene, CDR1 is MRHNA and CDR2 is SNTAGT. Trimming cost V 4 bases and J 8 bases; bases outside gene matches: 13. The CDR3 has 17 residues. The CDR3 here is CASSGRQGAKQHEKLFF. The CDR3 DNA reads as TGTGCCAGCAGTGGGAGACAGGGGGCGAAGCAACACGAAAAACTGTTTTTT.

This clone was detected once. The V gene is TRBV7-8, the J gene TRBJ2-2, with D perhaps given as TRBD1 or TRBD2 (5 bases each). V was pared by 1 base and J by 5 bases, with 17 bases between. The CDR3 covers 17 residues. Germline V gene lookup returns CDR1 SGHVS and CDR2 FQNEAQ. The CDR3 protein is CASSLGGDSAQTGELFF. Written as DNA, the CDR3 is TGTGCCAGCAGCTTAGGAGGGGATAGCGCCCAAACCGGGGAGCTGTTTTTT.

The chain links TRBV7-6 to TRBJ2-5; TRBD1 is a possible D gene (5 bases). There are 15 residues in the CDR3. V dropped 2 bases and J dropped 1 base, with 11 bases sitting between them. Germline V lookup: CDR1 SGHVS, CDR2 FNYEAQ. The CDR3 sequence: CASSLQVTVQETQYF. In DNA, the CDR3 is TGTGCCAGCAGCTTACAAGTGACAGTCCAAGAGACCCAGTACTTC.

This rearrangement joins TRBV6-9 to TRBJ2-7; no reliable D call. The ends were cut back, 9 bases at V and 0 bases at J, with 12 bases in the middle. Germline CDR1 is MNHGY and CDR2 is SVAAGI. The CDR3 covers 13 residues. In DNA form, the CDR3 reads TGTGCCAGTCCGCTAGACTTCTCCTACGAGCAGTACTTC. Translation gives CASPLDFSYEQYF.

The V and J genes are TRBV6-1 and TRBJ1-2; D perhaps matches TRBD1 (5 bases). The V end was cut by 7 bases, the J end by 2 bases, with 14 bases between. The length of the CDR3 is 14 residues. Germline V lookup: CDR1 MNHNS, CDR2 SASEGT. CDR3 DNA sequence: TGTGCCAGCAAGCCAACCGAGGGGAACTATGGCTACACCTTC. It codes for CASKPTEGNYGYTF.

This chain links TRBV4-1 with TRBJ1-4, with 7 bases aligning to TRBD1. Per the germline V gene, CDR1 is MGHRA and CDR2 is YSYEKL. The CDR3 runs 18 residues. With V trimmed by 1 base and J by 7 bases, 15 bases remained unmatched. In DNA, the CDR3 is TGCGCCAGCAGCCAAGGCATTGGGACAGAGGTAGGCAGTGAAAAACTGTTTTTT. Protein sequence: CASSQGIGTEVGSEKLFF.

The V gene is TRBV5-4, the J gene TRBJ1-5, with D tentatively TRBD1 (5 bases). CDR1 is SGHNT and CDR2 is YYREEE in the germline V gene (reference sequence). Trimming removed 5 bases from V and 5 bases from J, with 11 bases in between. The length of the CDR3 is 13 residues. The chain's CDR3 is CASSYWGYQPQHF. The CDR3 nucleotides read TGTGCCAGCAGTTATTGGGGGTATCAGCCCCAGCATTTT.

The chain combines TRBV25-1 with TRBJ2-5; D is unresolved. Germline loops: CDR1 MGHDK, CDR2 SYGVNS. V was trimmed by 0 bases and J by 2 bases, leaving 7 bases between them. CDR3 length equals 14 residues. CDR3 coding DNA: TGTGCCAGCAGTGAATACGGCCTACAAGAGACCCAGTACTTC. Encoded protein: CASSEYGLQETQYF.

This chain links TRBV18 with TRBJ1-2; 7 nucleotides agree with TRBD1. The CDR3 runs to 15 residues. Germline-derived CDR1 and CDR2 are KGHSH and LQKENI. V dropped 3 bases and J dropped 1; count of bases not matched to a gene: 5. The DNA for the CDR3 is TGTGCCAGCTCACCTACAGGGGATATTAACTATGGCTACACCTTC. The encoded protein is CASSPTGDINYGYTF. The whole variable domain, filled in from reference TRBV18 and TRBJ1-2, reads NAGVMQNPRHLVRRRGQEARLRCSPMKGHSHVYWYRQLPEEGLKFMVYLQKENIIDESGMPKERFSAEFPKEGPSILRIQQVVRGDSAAYFCASSPTGDINYGYTFGSGTRLTVV.

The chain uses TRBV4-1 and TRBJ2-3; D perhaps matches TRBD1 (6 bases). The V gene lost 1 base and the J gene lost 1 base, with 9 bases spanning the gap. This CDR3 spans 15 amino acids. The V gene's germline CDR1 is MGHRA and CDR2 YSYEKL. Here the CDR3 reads CASSQGWGRTDTQYF. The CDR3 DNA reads TGCGCCAGCAGCCAAGGGTGGGGGCGCACAGATACGCAGTATTTT.